This T cell receptor (beta chain) was recorded in a study of ipilimumab plus nivolumab after autologous stem cell transplantation. On the study more broadly: The myeloma cohort included high-risk transplant-naive patients and patients relapsing within 3 years of a first autologous transplant.

Notes on the study in general: Per the authors, repertoire, Treg and microbiota data justify further study.

The CDR3 is 14 amino acids. CDR1 and CDR2 (germline): SGHRS, YFSETQ. V shed 0 bases and J shed 7 bases, with 11 bases lying between them. Comments on this clone: Its antigen is as yet unknown.

TCRdb keeps only in-frame clones here, not all; method: immunoSEQ multiplex PCR. The sample lists about 40,000 clones; 80% to 95% were seen once. This TCR was recovered from a male donor with multiple myeloma. The material sequenced was PBMCs, taken in a trial of ipilimumab plus nivolumab as post-transplant consolidation. J is TRBJ2-1 and V is TRBV5-1; tentatively, D is TRBD1 (6 bases). The CDR3 is CASSLAVGGNEQFF. The CDR3 region has the DNA TGCGCCAGCAGCTTGGCGGTAGGGGGAAATGAGCAGTTCTTC. Complete variable domain (other parts from reference TRBV5-1 and TRBJ2-1): KAGVTQTPRYLIKTRGQQVTLSCSPISGHRSVSWYQQTPGQGLQFLFEYFSETQRNKGNFPGRFSGRQFSNSRSEMNVSTLELGDSALYLCASSLAVGGNEQFFGPGTRLTVL.